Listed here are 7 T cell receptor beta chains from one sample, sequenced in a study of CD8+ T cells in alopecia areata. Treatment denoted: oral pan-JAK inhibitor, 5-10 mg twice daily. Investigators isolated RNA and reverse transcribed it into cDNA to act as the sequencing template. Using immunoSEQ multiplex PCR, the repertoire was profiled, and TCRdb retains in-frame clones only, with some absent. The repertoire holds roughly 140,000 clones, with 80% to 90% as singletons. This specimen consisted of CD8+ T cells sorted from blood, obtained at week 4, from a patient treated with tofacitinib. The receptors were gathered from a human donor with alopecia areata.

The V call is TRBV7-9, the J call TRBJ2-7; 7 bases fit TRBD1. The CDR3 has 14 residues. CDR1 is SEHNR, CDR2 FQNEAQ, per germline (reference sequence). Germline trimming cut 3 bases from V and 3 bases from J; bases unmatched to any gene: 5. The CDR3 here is CASSFPGQHYEQYF. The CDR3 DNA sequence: TGTGCCAGCAGCTTCCCGGGACAGCACTACGAGCAGTACTTC. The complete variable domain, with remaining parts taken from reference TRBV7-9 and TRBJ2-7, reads DTGVSQNPRHKITKRGQNVTFRCDPISEHNRLYWYRQTLGQGPEFLTYFQNEAQLEKSRLLSDRFSAERPKGSFSTLEIQRTEQGDSAMYLCASSFPGQHYEQYFGPGTRLTVT.

The CDR3 protein is CASVTSGGPYEQYF. As DNA, the CDR3 is TGTGCCAGCGTGACTAGCGGGGGCCCCTACGAGCAGTACTTC. The V and J genes are TRBV7-9 and TRBJ2-7; 12 positions match TRBD2. In germline, CDR1 is SEHNR, CDR2 FQNEAQ (reference sequence). This CDR3 region has 14 residues. V lost 8 bases, J lost 2 bases, and 4 bases stayed unmatched.

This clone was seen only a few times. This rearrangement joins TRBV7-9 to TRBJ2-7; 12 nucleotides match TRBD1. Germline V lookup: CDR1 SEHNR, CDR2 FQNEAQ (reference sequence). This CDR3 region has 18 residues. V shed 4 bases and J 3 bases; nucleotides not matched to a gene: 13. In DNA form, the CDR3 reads TGTGCCAGCAGCTCTTCTGAGCCTGGGACAGGGGGCATCTACGAGCAGTACTTC. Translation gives CASSSSEPGTGGIYEQYF.

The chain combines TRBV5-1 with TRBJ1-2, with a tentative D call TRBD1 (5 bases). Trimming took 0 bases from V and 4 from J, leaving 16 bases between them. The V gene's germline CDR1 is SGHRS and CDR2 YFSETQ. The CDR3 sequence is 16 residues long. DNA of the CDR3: TGCGCCAGCAGCTTGGATTTGCAGGGATTAAGCTATGGCTACACCTTC. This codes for CASSLDLQGLSYGYTF. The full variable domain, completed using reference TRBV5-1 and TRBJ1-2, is KAGVTQTPRYLIKTRGQQVTLSCSPISGHRSVSWYQQTPGQGLQFLFEYFSETQRNKGNFPGRFSGRQFSNSRSEMNVSTLELGDSALYLCASSLDLQGLSYGYTFGSGTRLTVV.

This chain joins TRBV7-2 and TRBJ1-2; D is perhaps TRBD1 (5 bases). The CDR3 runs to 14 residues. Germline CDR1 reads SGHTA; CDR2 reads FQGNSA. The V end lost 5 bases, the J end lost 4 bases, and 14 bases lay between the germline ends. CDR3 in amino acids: CASSARVISYGYTF. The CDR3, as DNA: TGTGCCAGCAGCGCCAGGGTCATTTCCTATGGCTACACCTTC.

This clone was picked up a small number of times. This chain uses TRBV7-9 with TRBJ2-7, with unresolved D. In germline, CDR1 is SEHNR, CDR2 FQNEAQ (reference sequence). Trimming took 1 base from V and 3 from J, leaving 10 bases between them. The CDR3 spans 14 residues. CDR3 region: CASSLVERDYEQYF. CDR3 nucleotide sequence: TGTGCCAGCAGCTTAGTAGAAAGAGACTACGAGCAGTACTTC.

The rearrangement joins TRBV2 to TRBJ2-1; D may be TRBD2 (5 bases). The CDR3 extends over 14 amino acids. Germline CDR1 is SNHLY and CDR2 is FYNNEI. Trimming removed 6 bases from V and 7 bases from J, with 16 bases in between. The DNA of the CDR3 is TGTGCCAGCAGGGTCGAGAGGGTGGGGAATGAGCAGTTCTTC. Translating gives CASRVERVGNEQFF.